The 17 T cell receptor beta chains reported below all come from one sample, sequenced in a study of blood T cell repertoires in COVID-19. Generated by immunoSEQ multiplex PCR, the TCRdb table keeps only in-frame clones and is missing some. The sample has about 88,000 clones, 80% to 90% seen once. Material: peripheral blood. The receptors were gathered from a man older than 75 with acute or convalescent COVID-19.

This sequence joins TRBV24-1 and TRBJ1-2; D unclear. The CDR3 spans 12 residues. The V gene's germline CDR1 is KGHDR and CDR2 SFDVKD. V lost 3 bases and J 7 bases, leaving 8 bases between the germline ends. The CDR3 coding sequence is TGTGCCACCAGTGATGAAATCGGTGGCTACACCTTC. This gives the protein CATSDEIGGYTF.

J is TRBJ2-3 and V is TRBV12-3 or TRBV12-4; no definite D call. V dropped 3 bases and J dropped 5 bases, with 6 bases sitting between them. CDR3 length equals 12 residues. CDR3 in amino acids: CASSFSRDTQYF. The CDR3 DNA sequence: TGTGCCAGCAGTTTTTCCAGAGATACGCAGTATTTT.

This chain joins TRBV14 and TRBJ1-6; TRBD1 matches 9 bases. Trimming cost V 4 bases and J 7 bases; bases outside gene matches: 5. Germline V gene data show CDR1 as SGHDN and CDR2 as FVKESK. The CDR3 loop spans 15 amino acids. The CDR3 is CASSRGTGNNSPLHF. For the CDR3, the DNA is TGTGCCAGCAGCCGGGGGACAGGGAACAATTCACCCCTCCACTTT. Looking up the rest from reference TRBV14 and TRBJ1-6 gives the full variable domain: EAGVTQFPSHSVIEKGQTVTLRCDPISGHDNLYWYRRVMGKEIKFLLHFVKESKQDESGMPNNRFLAERTGGTYSTLKVQPAELEDSGVYFCASSRGTGNNSPLHFGNGTRLTVT.

The chain joins TRBV7-2 to TRBJ1-1; D remains ambiguous. Deletions cut 1 base from V and 4 bases from J, with 10 bases between. The germline gives CDR1 SGHTA, CDR2 FQGNSA. This CDR3 is 14 amino acids long. CDR3 amino acids: CASSLGGGLTEAFF. The CDR3, as DNA: TGTGCCAGCAGCTTAGGCGGAGGGCTCACTGAAGCTTTCTTT.

J is TRBJ2-2 and V is TRBV3-1 (or the pseudogene TRBV3-2); 10 bases agree with TRBD2. The germline V gene has CDR1 LGHDT and CDR2 YNNKEL (reference sequence). The CDR3 is made up of 14 amino acids. V lost 6 bases to trimming and J lost 5 bases; unmatched junction nucleotides: 3. CDR3 loop: CASSLAGETGELFF. Written as DNA, the CDR3 is TGTGCCAGCAGTCTAGCGGGAGAAACCGGGGAGCTGTTTTTT.

The chain couples TRBV3-1 (or the pseudogene TRBV3-2) to TRBJ2-1; D is perhaps TRBD2 (6 bases). CDR1 LGHDT and CDR2 YNNKEL come from the germline V gene (reference sequence). Deletions cut 1 base from V and 2 bases from J, with 9 bases between. The CDR3 sequence is 15 residues long. In DNA form, the CDR3 reads TGTGCCAGCAGCCAAGTGGGAGGCCCCTACAATGAGCAGTTCTTC. Translated: CASSQVGGPYNEQFF.

Here the CDR3 reads CASSDRSSGRSSYEQYF. In DNA, the CDR3 is TGTGCCAGCAGTGATAGATCTAGCGGGAGGAGCTCCTACGAGCAGTACTTC. The rearrangement joins TRBV6-2 or TRBV6-3 to TRBJ2-7; 11 bases fit TRBD2. Looked up from germline, CDR1 is MNHEY and CDR2 is SVGEGT. V dropped 5 bases and J dropped 0; count of bases not matched to a gene: 9. This CDR3 is built from 17 residues.

This sequence joins TRBV27 and TRBJ1-5; tentative D call: TRBD1 (5 bases). V lost 5 bases and J 6 bases, leaving 11 bases between the germline ends. CDR3 length equals 13 residues. From germline, CDR1 is MNHEY and CDR2 SMNVEV (reference sequence). CDR3 region: CASSPGPAQPQHF. CDR3 in DNA: TGTGCCAGCAGTCCAGGGCCGGCTCAGCCCCAGCATTTT.

CDR3 DNA sequence: TGTGCCAGCAGCCAACTGGGGCGGGACAGGGTCGTCGGGGAGCTGTTTTTT. Protein sequence: CASSQLGRDRVVGELFF. The V and J genes are TRBV3-1 (or the pseudogene TRBV3-2) and TRBJ2-2; 9 bases fit TRBD1. The J segment lost 7 bases and the V segment lost 2 bases, leaving 11 bases of the junction unmatched. Germline V gene sequence: CDR1 LGHDT, CDR2 YNNKEL (reference sequence). This CDR3 is built from 17 residues.

Here the CDR3 DNA reads TGTGCCAGCAGCGTAGACGAGGCGAGAGGAGGCTACACCTTC. Protein: CASSVDEARGGYTF. V is TRBV9 and J is TRBJ1-2; D is ambiguous. The V gene's germline CDR1 is SGDLS and CDR2 YYNGEE. Trimming stripped 0 bases from V and 8 bases from J, with 14 bases between. The CDR3 is 14 residues long. The variable domain in full, with the rest retrieved from reference TRBV9 and TRBJ1-2, is DSGVTQTPKHLITATGQRVTLRCSPRSGDLSVYWYQQSLDQGLQFLIQYYNGEERAKGNILERFSAQQFPDLHSELNLSSLELGDSALYFCASSVDEARGGYTFGSGTRLTVV.

The chain employs TRBV11-2 and TRBJ2-3, with 13 bases fitting TRBD2. The CDR3 extends over 16 amino acids. Per germline, CDR1 SGHAT and CDR2 FQNNGV. The V gene end was trimmed by 5 bases and the J gene end by 3 bases; junction bases not matched to a gene: 5. Written as DNA, the CDR3 is TGTGCCAGCAGCGACTGGGGACTAGCGGGGACAGATACGCAGTATTTT. This gives the protein CASSDWGLAGTDTQYF.

The V gene is TRBV10-3, the J gene TRBJ1-5, with D tentatively TRBD1 (5 bases). The CDR3 covers 16 residues. Trimming took 3 bases from V and 1 from J, leaving 13 bases between them. Germline-derived CDR1 and CDR2 are ENHRY and SYGVKD. As DNA, the CDR3 is TGTGCCATCAGTGACGGGGGGGAAGGGAGCAATCAGCCCCAGCATTTT. Amino acid sequence: CAISDGGEGSNQPQHF.

V is TRBV28 and J is TRBJ1-4, with 11 bases matching TRBD1. Germline loops: CDR1 MDHEN, CDR2 SYDVKM. This CDR3 contains 16 residues. The V segment lost 5 bases and the J segment 8 bases; nucleotides outside the gene matches: 10. The CDR3 bases are TGTGCCAGCAGTCTCGATAGAGGACAGGGGGCGGAAAAACTGTTTTTT. It translates to CASSLDRGQGAEKLFF.

The chain employs TRBV6-5 and TRBJ2-2; TRBD1 agrees at 9 bases. The ends lost 9 bases at V and 4 bases at J; junction bases unmatched: 9. Per the germline V gene, CDR1 is MNHEY and CDR2 is SVGAGI. This CDR3 is 15 amino acids long. The chain's CDR3 is CARPGDRELTGELFF. Written as DNA, the CDR3 is TGTGCCAGACCGGGGGACAGGGAACTCACCGGGGAGCTGTTTTTT.

The V gene is TRBV24-1, the J gene TRBJ2-7; 9 bases are a match to TRBD1. V gave up 9 bases and J gave up 3 bases; unmatched junction bases: 8. Germline values: CDR1 KGHDR, CDR2 SFDVKD. The CDR3 consists of 14 residues. The CDR3 protein is CATGGTGSVYEQYF. The CDR3 DNA sequence: TGTGCCACCGGAGGGACAGGGAGTGTCTACGAGCAGTACTTC.

This clone was seen a single time. The gene calls are TRBV4-1 and TRBJ1-4; D is ambiguous. The CDR3 runs 13 residues. Trimming cost V 4 bases and J 8 bases, with 11 bases left between them. Germline V gives CDR1 MGHRA, CDR2 YSYEKL. DNA for the CDR3: TGCGCCAGCAGCCTCGACGACTGGGAAAAACTGTTTTTT. Its translation is CASSLDDWEKLFF.

V is TRBV28 and J is TRBJ2-1; D possibly corresponds to TRBD2 (6 bases). The V end was cut by 6 bases, the J end by 3 bases, with 15 bases between. This CDR3 is 15 amino acids long. Germline V gene data show CDR1 as MDHEN and CDR2 as SYDVKM. The CDR3 DNA reads TGTGCCAGCAGCGCTCGGGAGACCTACTACAATGAGCAGTTCTTC. Translated, it gives CASSARETYYNEQFF.